These 31 T cell receptor beta chains originate from one sample sequenced in a study of T cells in Graves' hyperthyroidism and ophthalmopathy. Amplification targeted TCR beta CDR3 regions from RNA transcripts. The TCR CDR3 first-round RT-PCR relied on the HTBI primer set. TCRdb used MiXCR to reprocess the multiplex PCR reads, holding one entry per CDR3 protein. Counted here are about 52,000 distinct CDR3 sequences, around 48% occurring once; the ten biggest clones make up about 8.9%. Sequences were obtained from blood. The receptors were sampled from a woman aged 45-60 years with Graves' ophthalmopathy.

Only a few counts were recorded for this clonotype. J is TRBJ1-5 and V is TRBV27; 9 bases map to TRBD1. The CDR3 has 16 amino acids. The V gene's germline CDR1 is MNHEY and CDR2 SMNVEV (reference sequence). V shed 0 bases, J shed 6 bases, and the junction held 6 bases outside the gene matches. Here the CDR3 DNA reads TGTGCCAGCAGTTTATCTGGGACAGGGAGGGTTCAGCCCCAGCATTTT. Translation: CASSLSGTGRVQPQHF.

As concerns this clonotype: At one of its ends the junction is not consistent with the germline gene, which may arise from a read error. The V gene is TRBV28, the J gene TRBJ2-1; 11 positions match TRBD2. The CDR3 spans 18 residues. The germline CDR1 and CDR2 sequences are MDHEN and SYDVKM. CDR3 bases: TGTGCCAGCGGTTTATTTGGCACTAGCGGGAGAAAGTACAATGAGCAGTTCTTC. This sequence encodes CASGLFGTSGRKYNEQFF.

This clonotype appeared many times. This chain connects TRBV5-1 to TRBJ1-2; D might be TRBD1 (5 bases). Germline CDR1 SGHRS, CDR2 YFSETQ. There are 16 residues in the CDR3. V lost 4 bases, J lost 4 bases, and 20 bases lay in between. CDR3 sequence (DNA): TGCGCCAGCAGCCTCGGTTTGGGGGAGGAGGGCTATGGCTACACCTTC. Protein sequence: CASSLGLGEEGYGYTF.

In its sample, this clonotype was seen many times. The V gene is TRBV6-6, the J gene TRBJ2-5; 9 bases map to TRBD1. This CDR3 spans 15 amino acids. Germline V CDR1 and CDR2: MNHNY, SVGAGI (reference sequence). With 6 bases clipped from V and 0 bases from J, the junction kept 5 bases outside the gene matches. CDR3 nucleotide sequence: TGTGCCAGCAGCCCGGGACAGGGCGACCAAGAGACCCAGTACTTC. Protein product: CASSPGQGDQETQYF.

This sequence joins TRBV9 and TRBJ1-1; D remains ambiguous. CDR3 length: 11 residues. Between the trimmed V and J ends, which lost 4 bases and 1 base, there was a span of 2 bases. Germline lookup yields CDR1 SGDLS and CDR2 YYNGEE. The CDR3 protein is CASSTNTEAFF. The CDR3 DNA reads TGTGCCAGCAGCACGAACACTGAAGCTTTCTTT.

This clonotype was seen ten or more times. The rearrangement uses TRBV4-3 and TRBJ2-5, with a weak D call TRBD1 (5 bases). The germline V gene has CDR1 LGHNA and CDR2 YSLEER. The V and J ends lost 2 bases and 5 bases respectively, with 12 bases between them. This CDR3 has 14 residues. The CDR3 here is CASSQRGQDETQYF. Here the CDR3 DNA reads TGCGCCAGCAGCCAAAGAGGACAAGACGAGACCCAGTACTTC.

The rearrangement uses TRBV5-6 and TRBJ1-2, with TRBD1 matching 12 bases. After removal of 3 bases from V and 6 bases from J, the junction contained 6 bases not matched to a gene. The CDR3 runs to 15 residues. Looked up from germline, CDR1 is SGHDT and CDR2 is YYEEEE. The CDR3 nucleotides are TGTGCCAGCAGCTCCCGGGACAGGGGGCCCAATGGCTACACCTTC. Encoded protein: CASSSRDRGPNGYTF.

This clonotype was counted many times. The chain links TRBV20-1 to TRBJ2-5; no firm D call. The germline V gene encodes CDR1 DFQATT and CDR2 SNEGSKA (reference sequence). With 5 bases removed from V and 5 bases from J, the gap between germline ends came to 9 bases. This CDR3 comprises 11 residues. The CDR3: CSALELETQYF. The CDR3 DNA is TGCAGTGCTTTAGAGTTGGAGACCCAGTACTTC.

The chain has TRBV11-2 and TRBJ2-7; TRBD1 matches 11 bases. V shed 6 bases, J shed 4 bases, and the junction held 14 bases outside the gene matches. The CDR3 loop spans 17 amino acids. Germline lookup yields CDR1 SGHAT and CDR2 FQNNGV. In nucleotides, the CDR3 is TGTGCCAGCAGTCCATTTCTCCGGGACAGGGGGTGTTACGAGCAGTACTTC. Protein product: CASSPFLRDRGCYEQYF.

This clonotype showed up many times. This chain connects TRBV20-1 to TRBJ2-1, with TRBD2 matching 8 bases. The CDR3 is made up of 14 amino acids. Trimming removed 2 bases from V and 7 bases from J; junction bases left unmatched: 7. CDR1 is DFQATT, CDR2 SNEGSKA, per germline (reference sequence). CDR3 nucleotides: TGCAGTGCTAGAAGAGGACTAGCCGTGAATGAGCAGTTCTTC. Translation: CSARRGLAVNEQFF.

This clonotype was observed at least ten times. The V call is TRBV9, the J call TRBJ2-3; 7 positions agree with TRBD2. The germline V gene encodes CDR1 SGDLS and CDR2 YYNGEE. This CDR3 comprises 13 residues. After removal of 7 bases from V and 2 bases from J, the junction contained 4 bases not matched to a gene. In DNA form, the CDR3 reads TGTGCCAGCCAGCGGGGCCCCACAGATACGCAGTATTTT. Its translation is CASQRGPTDTQYF.

With regard to this clonotype: A much larger clone differs from this one at a single base, so this may be a read error. The rearrangement joins TRBV6-1 to TRBJ1-1, with D maybe TRBD1 (5 bases). Per the germline V gene, CDR1 is MNHNS and CDR2 is SASEGT. This CDR3 has 13 residues. This CDR3 reads CGSDRGMGTEAFF. The CDR3 DNA sequence: TGTGGCAGCGATAGGGGTATGGGGACTGAAGCTTTCTTT.

The chain employs TRBV11-3 and TRBJ2-4; 7 positions match TRBD1. The trim removed 5 bases at V and 6 bases at J, leaving 13 bases unmatched. This CDR3 contains 16 residues. Germline assignment: CDR1 SGHNT and CDR2 YENEEA. CDR3 sequence (DNA): TGTGCCAGCAGCCCCGGTGGACAGGCACCGGGAAACATTCAGTACTTC. Translation gives CASSPGGQAPGNIQYF.

The V call is TRBV2, the J call TRBJ2-1; a weak D match, TRBD2 (7 bases). The germline CDR1 and CDR2 sequences are SNHLY and FYNNEI. V lost 9 bases to trimming and J lost 4 bases, with 13 bases between them. This CDR3 spans 13 amino acids. CDR3 nucleotides: TGTGCCAGTCTGGGGGGGCGGTACAATGAGCAGTTCTTC. Encoded protein: CASLGGRYNEQFF.

The rearrangement links TRBV2 to TRBJ2-5; D might be TRBD2 (6 bases). Germline V gene sequence: CDR1 SNHLY, CDR2 FYNNEI. Deletions cut 4 bases from V and 4 bases from J, with 10 bases between. There are 13 residues in the CDR3. CDR3 sequence reads: CASSGLARETQYF. The CDR3 nucleotides read TGTGCCAGCAGTGGCCTAGCGAGAGAGACCCAGTACTTC.

This clonotype came up many times. The chain uses TRBV5-1 and TRBJ2-7, with D possibly being TRBD2 (5 bases). The CDR3 is 12 amino acids. Trimming pared 10 bases from V and 3 bases from J, leaving 14 bases between. Germline values: CDR1 SGHRS, CDR2 YFSETQ. The CDR3 reads CARRGTLYEQYF. In DNA, the CDR3 is TGCGCCCGCCGGGGTACCCTCTACGAGCAGTACTTC.

This clonotype is medium-sized within its sample. The chain uses TRBV7-3 and TRBJ1-6; D uncertain. Per the germline V gene, CDR1 is SGHTA and CDR2 is FQGTGA. With 5 bases removed from V and 6 bases from J, the gap between germline ends came to 14 bases. The CDR3 consists of 15 residues. The CDR3 DNA sequence: TGTGCCAGCAGCGTTGGCCCGCGGGGTAATTCACCCCTCCACTTT. Its protein product is CASSVGPRGNSPLHF.

This clonotype has just one count. The V call is TRBV20-1, the J call TRBJ1-1; TRBD1 agrees at 7 bases. V lost 2 bases to trimming and J lost 2 bases; unmatched junction nucleotides: 8. The CDR3 sequence is 15 residues long. Looked up from germline, CDR1 is DFQATT and CDR2 is SNEGSKA (reference sequence). CDR3 protein: CSARPGGDGNTEAFF. For the CDR3, the DNA is TGCAGTGCTAGACCAGGGGGTGACGGAAACACTGAAGCTTTCTTT.

This clonotype has ten or more counts. The V call is TRBV6-1, the J call TRBJ1-1, with 10 bases that match TRBD1. Per the germline V gene, CDR1 is MNHNS and CDR2 is SASEGT. The CDR3 has 15 amino acids. Trimming took 6 bases from V and 4 from J; bases not matched to a gene: 8. DNA for the CDR3: TGTGCCAGCAGCGATCCGGACAGGGGGGGCACTGAAGCTTTCTTT. This codes for CASSDPDRGGTEAFF.

This clonotype has ten or more counts. The rearrangement joins TRBV27 to TRBJ2-3, with 7 bases identical to TRBD2. The CDR3 has 14 amino acids. Germline lookup yields CDR1 MNHEY and CDR2 SMNVEV (reference sequence). Trimming at V came to 4 bases and at J to 3 bases, leaving 4 bases not matched to a gene. The CDR3 here is CASSSGGWTDTQYF. The CDR3 nucleotides are TGTGCCAGCAGTTCCGGGGGGTGGACAGATACGCAGTATTTT.

This clonotype was recorded many times. This rearrangement joins TRBV20-1 to TRBJ1-6, with 9 positions matching TRBD1. This CDR3 is 13 amino acids long. With V trimmed by 6 bases and J by 7 bases, 4 bases remained unmatched. From germline, CDR1 is DFQATT and CDR2 SNEGSKA (reference sequence). This CDR3 is CSARTGENSPLHF. In nucleotides, the CDR3 is TGCAGTGCCAGGACAGGGGAGAATTCACCCCTCCACTTT.

CDR3 protein: CATSGADPPFVEQYF. CDR3 DNA sequence: TGTGCCACCAGTGGGGCGGACCCACCGTTTGTCGAGCAGTACTTC. This chain uses TRBV24-1 with TRBJ2-7; unclear D gene. The CDR3 covers 15 residues. Germline V lookup: CDR1 KGHDR, CDR2 SFDVKD. The V end lost 5 bases, the J end lost 6 bases, and 19 bases lay between the germline ends.

About this clonotype: This may be a read error, as it is one base from a much larger clone. This chain connects TRBV6-1 to TRBJ1-3, with D maybe TRBD1 (6 bases). CDR3 length: 16 amino acids. Trimming stripped 6 bases from V and 0 bases from J, with 15 bases between. The V gene's germline CDR1 is MNHNS and CDR2 SASEGT. CDR3: CASSSGGPSSGNTIYF. CDR3 bases: TGTGCCAGCAGCTCTGGGGGCCCAAGCTCTGGAAACACCATATATTTT.

This clonotype was seen a handful of times. The chain has TRBV27 and TRBJ2-1; TRBD2 matches 10 bases. Germline loops: CDR1 MNHEY, CDR2 SMNVEV (reference sequence). CDR3 length: 16 amino acids. With 0 bases clipped from V and 5 bases from J, the junction kept 4 bases outside the gene matches. CDR3: CASSLSAGGPHNEQFF. Written as DNA, the CDR3 is TGTGCCAGCAGTTTATCAGCGGGAGGGCCCCACAATGAGCAGTTCTTC.

This clonotype was recorded at least ten times. This chain connects TRBV2 to TRBJ2-3; 13 nucleotides line up with TRBD2. V was clipped by 6 bases and J by 2 bases; unmatched bases: 2. CDR1 and CDR2 from the germline V gene are SNHLY and FYNNEI. The CDR3 is 15 amino acids. In DNA form, the CDR3 reads TGTGCCAGCAGAGGGACTAGCGGGGTCACAGATACGCAGTATTTT. It translates to CASRGTSGVTDTQYF. The whole variable domain, filled in from reference TRBV2 and TRBJ2-3, reads EPEVTQTPSHQVTQMGQEVILRCVPISNHLYFYWYRQILGQKVEFLVSFYNNEISEKSEIFDDQFSVERPDGSNFTLKIRSTKLEDSAMYFCASRGTSGVTDTQYFGPGTRLTVL.

Concerning this clonotype itself: The germline gene is not matched at one end of the junction; a read error may be the cause. The V gene is TRBV5-1, the J gene TRBJ2-1; D gene ambiguous. The CDR3 spans 12 residues. CDR1 is SGHRS, CDR2 YFSETQ, per germline. CDR3 sequence: CASGFGAGMQFF. The CDR3 DNA follows: TGCGCCAGCGGCTTTGGAGCAGGTATGCAGTTCTTC.

This clonotype was picked up many times. V is TRBV20-1 and J is TRBJ1-2, with D hard to call. Trimming took off 3 bases at V and 3 bases at J, with 8 bases between the two ends. CDR3 size: 12 residues. Germline V lookup: CDR1 DFQATT, CDR2 SNEGSKA (reference sequence). The CDR3 sequence is CSASLSDYGYTF. CDR3 nucleotides: TGCAGTGCTAGCCTTTCCGACTATGGCTACACCTTC.

This clonotype was seen only a few times. V gene TRBV7-2 combines with J gene TRBJ2-3; 13 bases align to TRBD2. V gave up 11 bases and J gave up 4 bases; unmatched junction bases: 6. The CDR3 is made up of 14 amino acids. Germline V gene lookup returns CDR1 SGHTA and CDR2 FQGNSA. The CDR3 DNA reads as TGTGCCTGGAGACTAGCGGGAGGTCCAGATACGCAGTATTTT. Translating gives CAWRLAGGPDTQYF.

The chain links TRBV7-9 to TRBJ1-5; 7 bases are a match to TRBD1. V was clipped by 4 bases and J by 0 bases; unmatched bases: 6. This CDR3 region has 16 residues. The germline V gene encodes CDR1 SEHNR and CDR2 FQNEAQ (reference sequence). The CDR3 loop reads CASSSGTEGSNQPQHF. The CDR3 DNA sequence: TGTGCCAGCAGCTCCGGGACAGAGGGTAGCAATCAGCCCCAGCATTTT.

There are a few counts of this clonotype. It may be a read error: a sequence one base away is much more abundant. This chain links TRBV6-5 with TRBJ2-7; D is unclear. Per the germline V gene, CDR1 is MNHEY and CDR2 is SVGAGI. V was pared by 0 bases and J by 4 bases, with 16 bases between. This CDR3 is 16 amino acids long. The CDR3 protein is CASSYSGVGFLYEQYF. As DNA, the CDR3 is TGTGCCAGCAGTTACTCGGGCGTGGGTTTCCTTTACGAGCAGTACTTC.

The rearrangement joins TRBV7-6 to TRBJ1-4; the D is unclear. Trimming took 5 bases from V and 5 from J, leaving 18 bases between them. The CDR3 is 16 residues long. The germline V gene has CDR1 SGHVS and CDR2 FNYEAQ. CDR3 sequence reads: CASSPTRAEPNEKLFF. CDR3 nucleotides: TGTGCCAGCAGCCCCACACGTGCGGAGCCCAATGAAAAACTGTTTTTT. The full variable domain, rest sourced from reference TRBV7-6 and TRBJ1-4, is GAGVSQSPRYKVTKRGQDVALRCDPISGHVSLYWYRQALGQGPEFLTYFNYEAQQDKSGLPNDRFSAERPEGSISTLTIQRTEQRDSAMYRCASSPTRAEPNEKLFFGSGTQLSVL.